This passage covers 22 T cell receptor beta chains from one sample sequenced in a study of T cells after yellow fever vaccination. TCRdb redid the calling of the 5' RACE reads with MiXCR, one entry per CDR3 protein. The sample yields 150,000 to 200,000 distinct CDR3 sequences, 6.5% to 8.5% seen once. Sequenced material: CD4+ T cells sorted from PBMCs, taken 4 to 6 days after the first yellow fever vaccination. The receptors shown here come from a man between 18 and 29 years old who received the YFV17D yellow fever vaccine.

This clonotype appeared a few times. The chain couples TRBV7-2 to TRBJ1-1; tentative D call: TRBD1 (5 bases). The CDR3 has 13 amino acids. Germline V CDR1 and CDR2: SGHTA, FQGNSA. Between the trimmed V and J ends, which lost 8 bases and 3 bases, there was a span of 13 bases. In nucleotides, the CDR3 is TGTGCCAGCTCAGGGTTGTGGGACACTGAAGCTTTCTTT. It specifies CASSGLWDTEAFF.

The sample holds many counts of this clonotype. The chain has TRBV10-3 and TRBJ1-5, with D uncertain. The ends were cut back, 2 bases at V and 5 bases at J, with 7 bases in the middle. This CDR3 has 13 amino acids. Germline V gene lookup returns CDR1 ENHRY and CDR2 SYGVKD. CDR3 in DNA: TGTGCCATCAGTGAGCAAAGAGATCAGCCCCAGCATTTT. It specifies CAISEQRDQPQHF.

V gene TRBV19 combines with J gene TRBJ2-7, with TRBD1 matching over 10 bases. This CDR3 has 15 residues. The junction had 6 bases not matched to a gene; V was cut back by 5 bases and J by 2 bases. The germline CDR1 and CDR2 sequences are LNHDA and SQIVND (reference sequence). CDR3 DNA: TGTGCCAGTAGTCCGTGGGGGACAGGGGCCTACGAGCAGTACTTC. It specifies CASSPWGTGAYEQYF.

This clonotype was counted ten times or more. The V and J genes are TRBV27 and TRBJ1-6, with D possibly matching TRBD1 (6 bases). This CDR3 has 15 amino acids. V lost 5 bases to trimming and J lost 6 bases, with 14 bases between them. The germline V gene encodes CDR1 MNHEY and CDR2 SMNVEV (reference sequence). For the CDR3, the DNA is TGTGCCAGCAGTCGACAGGCTACTGCTAATTCACCCCTCCACTTT. Its translation: CASSRQATANSPLHF.

The table lists this clonotype with a few counts. One junction end does not reproduce the germline sequence, and a read error may be involved. The V and J genes are TRBV7-2 and TRBJ2-7; TRBD2 matches 11 bases. The CDR3 has 14 amino acids. CDR1 is SGHTA, CDR2 FQGNSA, per germline. Here the CDR3 DNA reads TGTGCCAGCAGTTTAGCGGGGGGGCCATACGAGCAGTACTTC. Translating gives CASSLAGGPYEQYF.

The rearrangement uses TRBV29-1 and TRBJ2-5; 7 nucleotides match TRBD1. The CDR3 covers 13 residues. CDR1 is SQVTM, CDR2 ANQGSEA, per germline. V lost 4 bases and J lost 4; bases outside the gene matches: 6. Here the CDR3 reads CSVARGQGETQYF. The CDR3 coding sequence is TGCAGCGTTGCAAGGGGGCAAGGAGAGACCCAGTACTTC. The whole variable domain, remainder taken from reference TRBV29-1 and TRBJ2-5, is SAVISQKPSRDICQRGTSLTIQCQVDSQVTMMFWYRQQPGQSLTLIATANQGSEATYESGFVIDKFPISRPNLTFSTLTVSNMSPEDSSIYLCSVARGQGETQYFGPGTRLLVL.

V gene TRBV14 combines with J gene TRBJ1-2; no reliable D call. V lost 1 base and J lost 2, with 8 bases in between. Per germline, CDR1 SGHDN and CDR2 FVKESK. CDR3 length: 14 residues. The CDR3, as DNA: TGTGCCAGCAGCCAAGGTGCCAGAAACTATGGCTACACCTTC. It encodes CASSQGARNYGYTF.

At least ten counts were recorded for this clonotype. The V and J genes are TRBV4-3 and TRBJ2-2; perhaps TRBD1 as D (5 bases). The germline CDR1 and CDR2 sequences are LGHNA and YSLEER. The CDR3 spans 14 residues. Trimming took off 4 bases at V and 1 base at J, with 7 bases between the two ends. CDR3 bases: TGCGCCAGCAGCCGAGACAGGAACACCGGGGAGCTGTTTTTT. Translated: CASSRDRNTGELFF.

This clonotype turned up a few times. The chain is built from TRBV4-3 and TRBJ2-5; D gene unclear. CDR3 size: 16 residues. V was trimmed by 0 bases and J by 4 bases, leaving 15 bases between them. Germline-derived CDR1 and CDR2 are LGHNA and YSLEER. CDR3: CASSQDRAWGTETQYF. CDR3 nucleotide sequence: TGCGCCAGCAGCCAAGATCGGGCATGGGGAACAGAGACCCAGTACTTC.

This clonotype was seen a few times. The chain uses TRBV28 and TRBJ2-5; 8 bases line up with TRBD2. Germline V CDR1 and CDR2: MDHEN, SYDVKM. J lost 4 bases, V lost 8 bases, and 6 bases had no gene match. The CDR3 sequence is 13 residues long. In nucleotides, the CDR3 is TGTGCCAGCGGGACTAGTGCGGGAGAGACCCAGTACTTC. The encoded protein is CASGTSAGETQYF.

As regards this clonotype: Possible read error: a much larger clone is one base away. CDR3 bases: TGTGCCAGCAGCTTAGTCCCTCACCCCGGGGAGCTGTTTTTT. Translating gives CASSLVPHPGELFF. The chain carries TRBV11-2 and TRBJ2-2; D is unclear. This CDR3 region has 14 residues. The V gene's germline CDR1 is SGHAT and CDR2 FQNNGV. Trimming stripped 1 base from V and 6 bases from J, with 9 bases between.

There are many counts of this clonotype. The V call is TRBV5-1, the J call TRBJ2-7, with D maybe TRBD2 (7 bases). The CDR3 consists of 15 residues. V was shortened by 0 bases and J by 4 bases, with 14 bases between the two germline ends. Germline-derived CDR1 and CDR2 are SGHRS and YFSETQ. The CDR3 region has the DNA TGCGCCAGCAGCTTGGTTGGGGGGGGCCCATACGAGCAGTACTTC. This translates into CASSLVGGGPYEQYF.

This clonotype was picked up many times. The chain employs TRBV10-3 and TRBJ1-5; no definite D call. The CDR3 covers 13 residues. Germline loops: CDR1 ENHRY, CDR2 SYGVKD. Trimming cost V 8 bases and J 1 base, with 9 bases left between them. The CDR3 DNA reads as TGTGCCATCCGAGGGCAGAGCAATCAGCCCCAGCATTTT. This encodes CAIRGQSNQPQHF.

This clonotype was seen repeatedly, ten times or more. The J gene is TRBJ2-6, the V gene TRBV12-3 or TRBV12-4; D perhaps matches TRBD1 (6 bases). The CDR3 consists of 14 residues. Trimming removed 6 bases from V and 5 bases from J, with 11 bases in between. CDR3: CASRDRHWANVLTF. The DNA for the CDR3 is TGTGCCAGCAGAGACAGGCACTGGGCCAACGTCCTGACTTTC.

This clonotype was observed at least ten times. V is TRBV20-1 and J is TRBJ2-1; 8 nucleotides align to TRBD1. In germline, CDR1 is DFQATT, CDR2 SNEGSKA (reference sequence). This CDR3 comprises 14 residues. J lost 6 bases, V lost 3 bases, and 7 bases had no gene match. CDR3 sequence reads: CSARPATGGNEQFF. DNA of the CDR3: TGCAGTGCTAGGCCGGCCACAGGGGGCAATGAGCAGTTCTTC.

This clonotype was observed many times. The chain recombines TRBV6-5 with TRBJ2-3, with D tentatively TRBD1 (6 bases). There are 14 residues in the CDR3. Germline V gene data show CDR1 as MNHEY and CDR2 as SVGAGI. The V end lost 6 bases, the J end lost 2 bases, and 12 bases lay between the germline ends. In DNA, the CDR3 is TGTGCCAGCAGCTATGGACAGTCCACAGATACGCAGTATTTT. Encoded protein: CASSYGQSTDTQYF.

This clonotype occurred many times. The chain joins TRBV7-2 to TRBJ2-7; D gene uncertain. Germline V gene lookup returns CDR1 SGHTA and CDR2 FQGNSA. CDR3 size: 14 residues. Trimming removed 1 base at V and 0 bases at J, with 7 bases between. CDR3 nucleotides: TGTGCCAGCAGCTTAGATCCTAGCTCCTACGAGCAGTACTTC. Encoded protein: CASSLDPSSYEQYF.

This clonotype was counted at least ten times. The V and J genes are TRBV7-2 and TRBJ2-1, with 7 bases that match TRBD1. V lost 1 base to trimming and J lost 9 bases; unmatched junction nucleotides: 6. Germline CDR1 SGHTA, CDR2 FQGNSA. The CDR3 has 14 amino acids. DNA of the CDR3: TGTGCCAGCAGCTTAGGACAGGGTGGAGGTGAGCAGTTCTTC. It codes for CASSLGQGGGEQFF.

This clonotype has ten or more counts. The chain's CDR3 is CATKTDTQYF. In DNA form, the CDR3 reads TGTGCCACCAAGACAGATACGCAGTATTTT. This chain connects TRBV24-1 to TRBJ2-3; D not certain. V shed 8 bases and J shed 3 bases, with 2 bases lying between them. The CDR3 length is 10 residues. CDR1 is KGHDR and CDR2 is SFDVKD in the germline V gene.

There are many counts of this clonotype. This rearrangement joins TRBV12-3 or TRBV12-4 to TRBJ2-5; D is unresolved. The V gene lost 3 bases and the J gene lost 0 bases, with 8 bases spanning the gap. The CDR3 is made up of 14 amino acids. The CDR3 coding sequence is TGTGCCAGCAGTTTCAGCGAGTACCAAGAGACCCAGTACTTC. It is translated as CASSFSEYQETQYF.

This clonotype occurred many times. The V gene is TRBV20-1, the J gene TRBJ1-4, with no clear D. From germline, CDR1 is DFQATT and CDR2 SNEGSKA (reference sequence). V lost 3 bases to trimming and J lost 4 bases, with 9 bases between them. This CDR3 has 13 amino acids. In nucleotides, the CDR3 is TGCAGTGCTAGGGTTCCTCGTAATGAAAAACTGTTTTTT. It translates to CSARVPRNEKLFF.

This clonotype was seen many times. CDR3 nucleotides: TGTGCCAGCAGCCCCATCAACACCAGACAGGGAGTGTCATGGGAGCAGTTCTTC. Translating gives CASSPINTRQGVSWEQFF. The chain uses TRBV4-2 and TRBJ2-1; 7 nucleotides agree with TRBD1. The CDR3 totals 18 residues. Germline assignment: CDR1 LGHNA and CDR2 YNFKEQ. V dropped 4 bases and J dropped 10; count of bases not matched to a gene: 22.